The present entry profiles one T cell receptor beta chain with its context. Its specificity is not known. These data come from a study of T cell responses to AZD1222 COVID-19 vaccine. Study-level findings and limits: There were repertoire samples only from the period after the peak T cell response. Only 6 or 7 AZD1222 recipients tested seropositive at baseline. Most donors were white British and more were female, and clonal diversity was possibly underestimated.

Per the germline V gene, CDR1 is SEHNR and CDR2 is FQNEAQ (reference sequence). V was cut by 5 bases and J by 5 bases, with 14 bases left in between. The CDR3 runs to 14 residues. Using immunoSEQ multiplex PCR, the repertoire was profiled, and TCRdb retains in-frame clones only, with some absent. The table has 80,000 to 100,000 clones, approximately 86% seen once. The TCR comes from an adult in good health. J is TRBJ2-3 and V is TRBV7-9; D is perhaps TRBD1 (6 bases). The input for sequencing was peripheral blood, taken on day 0 of AZD1222 vaccination. The CDR3 DNA reads TGTGCCAGCAGCCCACGGACAGAGTTAGATACGCAGTATTTT. It specifies CASSPRTELDTQYF. The full variable domain, completed using reference TRBV7-9 and TRBJ2-3, is DTGVSQNPRHKITKRGQNVTFRCDPISEHNRLYWYRQTLGQGPEFLTYFQNEAQLEKSRLLSDRFSAERPKGSFSTLEIQRTEQGDSAMYLCASSPRTELDTQYFGPGTRLTVL.